The 2 T cell receptor beta chains presented below share a single source sample, sequenced in a study of CD8+ T cells in alopecia areata. cDNA reverse transcribed from extracted RNA served as the sequencing template. The table came from immunoSEQ multiplex PCR; TCRdb's copy has only in-frame clones and leaves some out. The data hold about 190,000 clones, with 45% to 65% observed a single time. This sample's treatment: oral pan-JAK inhibitor, 5-10 mg twice daily. Sequenced here: CD4+ T cells sorted from blood, sampled at week 4, from a patient treated with tofacitinib. The receptor source for this set is a human donor with alopecia areata.

This clone was observed a few times. The chain is built from TRBV29-1 and TRBJ1-1, with 9 bases that match TRBD1. The V gene end was trimmed by 3 bases and the J gene end by 3 bases; junction bases not matched to a gene: 11. This CDR3 has 16 residues. Germline lookup yields CDR1 SQVTM and CDR2 ANQGSEA. The CDR3 region has the DNA TGCAGCGTTGAGGGGGGACAGGGCTTGCGGGACACTGAAGCTTTCTTT. The encoded protein is CSVEGGQGLRDTEAFF. The full variable domain, in which reference TRBV29-1 and TRBJ1-1 provide the parts outside the CDR3, is SAVISQKPSRDICQRGTSLTIQCQVDSQVTMMFWYRQQPGQSLTLIATANQGSEATYESGFVIDKFPISRPNLTFSTLTVSNMSPEDSSIYLCSVEGGQGLRDTEAFFGQGTRLTVV.

The chain links TRBV30 to TRBJ2-5; D perhaps matches TRBD1 (5 bases). Germline V lookup: CDR1 GTSNPN, CDR2 SVGIG (reference sequence). The CDR3 extends over 14 amino acids. V lost 4 bases to trimming and J lost 7 bases, with 19 bases between them. CDR3 region: CAWMVQGSTLTQYF. The DNA of the CDR3 is TGTGCCTGGATGGTTCAGGGAAGTACGTTGACCCAGTACTTC.